This record covers a single T cell receptor (beta chain). Its matching antigen is unknown. TCRdb recomputed calls from the 5' RACE reads with MiXCR, one row per CDR3 protein. The sample lists fewer than 50,000 distinct CDR3 sequences, over 6.5% occurring once. This entry comes from a study of T-cell memory formation after mild COVID-19. Study-wide results and caveats: SARS-CoV-2 specificity of second-wave clones peaking day 37 was unconfirmed. Contracting CD4+ clones lay largely in CM and EM, with CD8+ ones residing in EMRA.

The TCR originated in an adult who had mild COVID-19 (a few samples of this study predate the infection). Cell type and time point are not known. The sample comprised PBMCs or a T cell subset sorted from them (not recorded which).

Here the CDR3 reads CASTLVQGSPTDTQYF. The CDR3 nucleotides are TGTGCCAGCACCCTAGTCCAAGGGTCCCCCACAGATACGCAGTATTTT. The genes are TRBV7-9 and TRBJ2-3, with no clear D. Germline V gene sequence: CDR1 SEHNR, CDR2 FQNEAQ (reference sequence). The V and J ends lost 7 bases and 2 bases respectively, with 19 bases between them. The CDR3 runs 16 residues.